Listed below are T cell receptor beta chains from one sample, sequenced in a study of a mutant IDH1 vaccine in newly diagnosed glioma. Antigen specificity for these receptors is unknown. The assay was immunoSEQ multiplex PCR, and TCRdb's table has in-frame clones only and misses some. The profile shows about 62,000 clones, 75% to 90% of them singletons. This material consisted of PBMCs, taken from a glioma patient whose treatment included an IDH1 peptide vaccine. The origin of the receptors is a man aged 40-49 years with glioma. The CDR3 runs from the conserved cysteine through the conserved F or W. A D gene is named only where the DNA matches it firmly. For some rows the clone size is stated as once, few or many, or as a class when expanded; others skip it.

>TRBD1|TRBJ2-3|TRBV5-4|-
CASSLAKNRGPDTQYF
TGTGCCAGCAGCTTGGCCAAAAACAGGGGCCCAGATACGCAGTATTTT
>-|TRBJ1-1|TRBV30|few
CAWSPRGNRNTEAFF
TGTGCCTGGAGTCCCCGGGGCAACAGAAACACTGAAGCTTTCTTT
>TRBD2|TRBJ2-5|TRBV25-1|-
CASSEYFGGIETQYF
TGTGCCAGCAGTGAATATTTCGGGGGGATTGAGACCCAGTACTTC
>-|TRBJ1-3|TRBV6-6|-
CASSTGQQAGNTIYF
TGTGCCAGCAGTACGGGGCAACAGGCTGGAAACACCATATATTTT
>-|TRBJ2-7|TRBV5-1|-
CASSSMSGFAYEQYF
TGCGCCAGCAGCTCGATGTCGGGGTTCGCCTACGAGCAGTACTTC
>TRBD1|TRBJ1-4|TRBV7-9|-
CASSYGQGTTNEKLFF
TGTGCCAGCAGCTACGGACAGGGAACAACTAATGAAAAACTGTTTTTT
>TRBD1|TRBJ2-2|TRBV6-1|-
CAGRTGGAATGELFF
TGTGCCGGGCGAACAGGGGGCGCCGCCACCGGGGAGCTGTTTTTT
>TRBD1|TRBJ1-4|TRBV4-2|-
CASSRGRGDSNEKLFF
TGTGCCAGCAGCCGGGGGAGGGGGGACAGTAATGAAAAACTGTTTTTT
>-|TRBJ2-5|TRBV5-6|-
CASSLAETQYF
TGTGCCAGCAGCTTGGCAGAGACCCAGTACTTC
>-|TRBJ1-4|TRBV30|-
CAWRGKGLEEKLFF
TGTGCCTGGAGAGGGAAGGGGCTGGAAGAAAAACTGTTTTTT
>-|TRBJ2-3|TRBV29-1|-
CSVEQTDSTDTQYF
TGCAGCGTTGAGCAGACCGACAGCACAGATACGCAGTATTTT
>-|TRBJ2-1|TRBV7-3|-
CASSIGQAHVSGEQFF
TGTGCCAGCAGCATAGGACAAGCCCACGTCAGCGGTGAGCAGTTCTTC
>TRBD2|TRBJ2-1|TRBV28|-
CASSWGLAGGPFSYNEQFF
TGTGCCAGCAGTTGGGGACTAGCGGGAGGCCCGTTCTCCTACAATGAGCAGTTCTTC
>-|TRBJ2-3|TRBV4-1|-
CASSLRTDTQYF
TGCGCCAGCAGCCTGAGGACGGATACGCAGTATTTT
>-|TRBJ2-7|TRBV2|-
CASSEAGGVSYEQYF
TGTGCCAGCAGTGAAGCGGGCGGAGTCTCCTACGAGCAGTACTTC
>-|TRBJ1-2|TRBV28|-
CASSLGDGYTF
TGTGCCAGCAGTTTAGGTGATGGCTACACCTTC
>-|TRBJ1-4|TRBV7-9|-
CASSLVPARMYNEKLFF
TGTGCCAGCAGCTTAGTCCCCGCTCGAATGTATAATGAAAAACTGTTTTTT
>TRBD2|TRBJ2-1|TRBV28|-
CASRGGLATYNEQFF
TGTGCCAGCAGGGGGGGACTAGCGACCTACAATGAGCAGTTCTTC
>-|TRBJ2-1|TRBV11-2|-
CASSFLGGEQFF
TGTGCCAGCAGCTTCCTGGGAGGAGAGCAGTTCTTC
>TRBD1|TRBJ1-1|TRBV10-3|-
CAISDETGGDTEAFF
TGTGCCATCAGTGACGAGACAGGGGGTGACACTGAAGCTTTCTTT
>-|TRBJ1-1|TRBV5-6|once
CASSPGLALMNTEAFF
TGTGCCAGCAGCCCCGGACTTGCCCTGATGAACACTGAAGCTTTCTTT
>TRBD1|TRBJ2-2|TRBV18|-
CASSPTQGVTGELFF
TGTGCCAGCTCACCGACGCAGGGGGTCACCGGGGAGCTGTTTTTT
>TRBD1|TRBJ2-3|TRBV19|-
CASSSRDRRAYF
TGTGCCAGTAGTAGCCGGGACAGACGAGCGTATTTT
>-|TRBJ2-3|TRBV4-2|-
CASRGDGGSQEDTQYF
TGTGCCAGCAGGGGAGATGGGGGATCTCAGGAGGATACGCAGTATTTT
>-|TRBJ2-7|TRBV5-1|-
CASSLGQITYEQYF
TGCGCCAGCAGCTTGGGTCAGATTACCTACGAGCAGTACTTC
>-|TRBJ1-6|TRBV10-1|-
CASRDAYNSPLHF
TGCGCCAGCCGGGACGCCTATAATTCACCCCTCCACTTT
>-|TRBJ2-7|TRBV2|-
CASNGYWEENSYEQYF
TGTGCCAGCAATGGTTATTGGGAGGAGAACTCCTACGAGCAGTACTTC
>-|TRBJ2-3|TRBV2|-
CASSERGRESDTQYF
TGTGCCAGCAGTGAAAGGGGCAGGGAGTCAGATACGCAGTATTTT
>-|TRBJ1-2|TRBV9|-
CASSVGGEGYGYTF
TGTGCCAGCAGCGTAGGAGGGGAAGGCTATGGCTACACCTTC
>TRBD1|TRBJ2-7|TRBV2|-
CASSETRGLDEQYF
TGTGCCAGCAGTGAAACCAGGGGGCTTGACGAGCAGTACTTC
>TRBD2|TRBJ2-5|TRBV5-1|-
CASSLSGGAQETQYF
TGCGCCAGCAGCTTAAGCGGGGGGGCCCAAGAGACCCAGTACTTC
>TRBD2|TRBJ2-1|TRBV4-3|-
CASSRTSGYNEQFF
TGCGCCAGCAGTCGGACTAGCGGGTACAATGAGCAGTTCTTC
>-|TRBJ2-5|TRBV10-3|-
CAIKGQGDSEETQYF
TGTGCCATCAAAGGCCAGGGGGACTCAGAAGAGACCCAGTACTTC
>-|TRBJ2-5|TRBV6-5|-
CASSYWASQETQYF
TGTGCCAGCAGTTATTGGGCAAGCCAAGAGACCCAGTACTTC
>-|TRBJ2-1|TRBV7-8|once
CASSLDSALGNEQFF
TGTGCCAGCAGCCTCGACTCCGCGCTGGGAAATGAGCAGTTCTTC
>TRBD2|TRBJ2-3|TRBV2|-
CASSVRLAGSTDTQYF
TGTGCCAGCAGTGTCCGACTAGCGGGTAGCACAGATACGCAGTATTTT
>TRBD1|TRBJ1-2|TRBV7-9|-
CASSLNGDRGLYGYTF
TGTGCCAGCAGCTTAAATGGGGACAGGGGGCTCTATGGCTACACCTTC
>-|TRBJ2-7|TRBV19|-
CASSPLTGSYEQYF
TGTGCCAGTAGTCCCCTGACCGGCTCCTACGAGCAGTACTTC
>TRBD1|TRBJ2-3|TRBV7-6|-
CASSTRDSSEADTQYF
TGTGCCAGCAGCACGAGGGACAGTTCGGAGGCAGATACGCAGTATTTT
>TRBD1|TRBJ1-3|TRBV6-9|-
CASSPRNRGLGNTIYF
TGTGCCAGCAGTCCCCGAAACAGGGGGCTTGGAAACACCATATATTTT
>-|TRBJ1-3|TRBV21-1|-
CASSATDSSSGNTIYF
TGTGCCAGCAGCGCGACGGACAGCAGCTCTGGAAACACCATATATTTT
>-|TRBJ2-1|TRBV10-3|-
CAISPASDEQFF
TGTGCCATCAGCCCAGCGTCCGATGAGCAGTTCTTC
>-|TRBJ1-4|TRBV7-3|-
CASSPGPNEKLFF
TGTGCCAGCAGCCCCGGCCCTAATGAAAAACTGTTTTTT
>-|TRBJ1-2|TRBV28|once
CASTGGRWDGYTF
TGTGCCAGCACCGGGGGGCGTTGGGATGGCTACACCTTC
>TRBD1|TRBJ2-2|TRBV6-1|-
CASSERTGLNTGELFF
TGTGCCAGCAGTGAAAGGACAGGGTTAAACACCGGGGAGCTGTTTTTT
>-|TRBJ1-1|TRBV6-5|-
CASSRGNTEAFF
TGTGCCAGTTCCAGGGGTAACACTGAAGCTTTCTTT
>-|TRBJ1-1|TRBV29-1|-
CSVEDRWNTEAFF
TGCAGCGTTGAAGATCGGTGGAACACTGAAGCTTTCTTT
>-|TRBJ1-3|TRBV19|-
CASSTFDTGFSGNTIYF
TGTGCCAGTAGTACCTTCGATACAGGGTTCTCTGGAAACACCATATATTTT
>-|TRBJ1-4|TRBV5-1|-
CASSLGSTNEKLFF
TGCGCCAGCAGCTTAGGATCAACTAATGAAAAACTGTTTTTT
>-|TRBJ1-2|TRBV28|once
CASRGPTGSRGYTF
TGTGCCAGCAGGGGCCCGACAGGCAGCCGTGGCTACACCTTC
>-|TRBJ1-4|TRBV7-8|-
CASSDALVGEKLFF
TGTGCCAGCAGCGACGCCCTCGTGGGAGAAAAACTGTTTTTT